Below, 14 T cell receptor beta chains from the same sample are listed, as sequenced in a study of CD8 T cells in ankylosing spondylitis. Overall study findings and caveats: In ankylosing spondylitis blood, a motif of eight highly homologous TCR beta variants appeared characteristic.

From the 5' RACE reads, TCRdb called clonotypes with MiXCR, one entry per CDR3 protein. This sample carries about 800,000 distinct CDR3 sequences, around 11% of them seen once, and the ten largest clones take less than 0.65%. Which antigens these TCRs recognize remains unknown. The sequencing sample was made of blood, either unsorted or a sorted T cell fraction (not recorded which). These receptors all stem from a male donor with ankylosing spondylitis.

The V call is TRBV5-5, the J call TRBJ1-1; unclear D gene. Per the germline V gene, CDR1 is SGHKS and CDR2 is YYEKEE (reference sequence). Deletions cut 4 bases from V and 3 bases from J, with 10 bases between. The CDR3 has 13 residues. CDR3 nucleotides: TGTGCCAGCAGCCAATCACAGTACACTGAAGCTTTCTTT. Its protein product is CASSQSQYTEAFF.

This clonotype occurred many times. The V and J genes are TRBV18 and TRBJ2-7; tentatively, D is TRBD2 (5 bases). The CDR3 runs to 14 residues. CDR1 KGHSH and CDR2 LQKENI come from the germline V gene. The ends were cut back, 1 base at V and 5 bases at J, with 12 bases in the middle. CDR3 in amino acids: CASSPRLYGDEQYF. CDR3 in DNA: TGTGCCAGCTCACCACGCCTATACGGGGACGAGCAGTACTTC.

This clonotype came up a few times. The chain carries TRBV20-1 and TRBJ2-5; D is possibly TRBD2 (6 bases). There are 12 residues in the CDR3. Deletions cut 5 bases from V and 4 bases from J, with 11 bases between. Germline V lookup: CDR1 DFQATT, CDR2 SNEGSKA (reference sequence). CDR3 bases: TGCAGTGCTTGGATGGGAGGAGAGACCCAGTACTTC. Translation: CSAWMGGETQYF.

On this clonotype itself: At one end the junction does not follow the germline gene, possibly because of a read error. V is TRBV5-1 and J is TRBJ2-7; 7 bases map to TRBD1. Looked up from germline, CDR1 is SGHRS and CDR2 is YFSETQ. The CDR3 totals 15 residues. The CDR3 DNA reads TGCACCAGCAGCTTGGGGACAGCGACTACCTACGAGCAGTACTTC. This gives the protein CTSSLGTATTYEQYF.

The CDR3 sequence is CASSQDRSKLAVYEQYF. The CDR3 DNA is TGTGCCAGCAGCCAAGATAGAAGTAAGCTAGCAGTCTACGAGCAGTACTTC. The chain recombines TRBV4-2 with TRBJ2-7, with a tentative D call TRBD2 (5 bases). Germline V gives CDR1 LGHNA, CDR2 YNFKEQ. V lost 0 bases to trimming and J lost 3 bases, with 18 bases between them. The CDR3 has 17 residues.

In regard to this clonotype: Relative to the germline gene, one junction end is altered; a read error may explain this. This chain connects TRBV28 to TRBJ1-1; perhaps TRBD1 as D (5 bases). The CDR3 has 14 residues. Germline CDR1 MDHEN, CDR2 SYDVKM. The CDR3 DNA sequence: TGTGCCAGCAGGTCGAGGGGTTTAAACACTGAAGCTCTCTTT. Translating it yields CASRSRGLNTEALF.

V is TRBV5-1 and J is TRBJ2-7; the match to TRBD1 covers 8 bases. The CDR3 loop spans 14 amino acids. The germline V gene encodes CDR1 SGHRS and CDR2 YFSETQ. V dropped 1 base and J dropped 3; count of bases not matched to a gene: 3. The CDR3 protein is CASSLQGAIYEQYF. CDR3 nucleotides: TGCGCCAGCAGCTTGCAGGGGGCGATCTACGAGCAGTACTTC. Combining the CDR3 with reference TRBV5-1 and TRBJ2-7 gives the whole variable domain KAGVTQTPRYLIKTRGQQVTLSCSPISGHRSVSWYQQTPGQGLQFLFEYFSETQRNKGNFPGRFSGRQFSNSRSEMNVSTLELGDSALYLCASSLQGAIYEQYFGPGTRLTVT.

This clonotype was observed a few times. V gene TRBV20-1 combines with J gene TRBJ1-5, with 8 bases matching TRBD1. In germline, CDR1 is DFQATT, CDR2 SNEGSKA (reference sequence). V was pared by 2 bases and J by 0 bases, with 6 bases of the junction left unmatched. The CDR3 is 16 amino acids. CDR3 residues: CSARPLQGDSNQPQHF. CDR3 nucleotides: TGCAGTGCTAGACCTCTACAGGGGGATAGCAATCAGCCCCAGCATTTT.

This clonotype was detected only a few times. The V gene is TRBV29-1, the J gene TRBJ1-2, with D possibly matching TRBD1 (5 bases). CDR1 and CDR2 from the germline V gene are SQVTM and ANQGSEA. This CDR3 has 12 residues. Deletions cut 8 bases from V and 5 bases from J, with 15 bases between. CDR3 coding DNA: TGCAGCTTACATGGGACGGCTTATGGCTACACCTTC. It encodes CSLHGTAYGYTF.

In this sample, this clonotype turned up many times. The chain joins TRBV4-1 to TRBJ2-1, with 7 bases matching TRBD1. Trimming at V came to 5 bases and at J to 2 bases, leaving 12 bases not matched to a gene. There are 17 residues in the CDR3. Germline assignment: CDR1 MGHRA and CDR2 YSYEKL. Written as DNA, the CDR3 is TGCGCCAGCAGCTTCCAGCGACAGGGAAAAGCCTACAATGAGCAGTTCTTC. Translation gives CASSFQRQGKAYNEQFF.

The sample holds a few counts of this clonotype. V and J are TRBV3-1 and TRBJ2-1, with D hard to call. CDR3 size: 14 residues. Trimming left V 1 base short and J 4 bases short, with 8 bases between. Germline V gene lookup returns CDR1 LGHDT and CDR2 YNNKEL (reference sequence). The CDR3 region has the DNA TGTGCCAGCAGCCAAGGTCTACGTTACAATGAGCAGTTCTTC. Translation gives CASSQGLRYNEQFF.

This clonotype was detected many times. V usage is TRBV6-1 and J usage is TRBJ2-7; TRBD2 matches at 13 bases. Germline loops: CDR1 MNHNS, CDR2 SASEGT. The CDR3 loop spans 15 amino acids. Losses at the gene ends were 6 bases for V and 2 bases for J; bases not matched to a gene: 4. This CDR3 reads CASSRGLAGAYEQYF. The CDR3 DNA follows: TGTGCCAGCAGCCGCGGACTAGCGGGGGCCTACGAGCAGTACTTC.

This clonotype has more than one count but fewer than ten. The J gene is TRBJ2-7, the V gene TRBV7-9; TRBD1 might be the D (5 bases). V lost 4 bases and J lost 1, with 14 bases in between. Germline CDR1 and CDR2: SEHNR and FQNEAQ (reference sequence). The CDR3 contains 15 residues. CDR3 sequence: CASSSRKGLSYEQYF. In DNA form, the CDR3 reads TGTGCCAGCAGCTCCAGGAAGGGGTTGTCCTACGAGCAGTACTTC.

At least ten counts were recorded for this clonotype. The genes are TRBV5-1 and TRBJ1-2, with TRBD1 matching 9 bases. V lost 3 bases, J lost 5 bases, and 8 bases stayed unmatched. Germline values: CDR1 SGHRS, CDR2 YFSETQ. This CDR3 is built from 15 residues. The DNA of the CDR3 is TGCGCCAGCAGCTCGGGACAGGGACTTGTGTATGGCTACACCTTC. Residues: CASSSGQGLVYGYTF.